The rows below give T cell receptor beta chains drawn from one sample of a study of T cell changes during pregnancy in multiple sclerosis. The data were produced by immunoSEQ multiplex PCR, yet TCRdb's version contains in-frame clones alone and is incomplete. In the table there are 33,000 or so clones, roughly 91% of which are singletons. Sequenced material: CD8+ T cells from peripheral blood mononuclear cells, taken in the second trimester of pregnancy. The receptors derive from a female donor in good health, enrolled as a control in a pregnancy study. Both conserved end residues are part of each CDR3. Size is omitted from some rows. Given values are once, few, many or a class for expanded clones.

v_call,clone_size,cdr3_aa
TRBV7-9,-,CASSTWGGLYGYTF
TRBV9,-,CASSVYSQGSGNEQFF
TRBV5-5,once,CASSLAGTPWSQPQHF
TRBV7-9,-,CASSPIGDTQYF
TRBV9,few,CASSLGPQGNTEAFF
TRBV7-9,-,CASSFIRGTQTGELFF
TRBV19,-,CASRPSGDYFSGANVLTF
TRBV6-1,few,CASRREGQGETEAFF
TRBV11-3,once,CASSFRGTGDGYTF
TRBV7-9,-,CASSSDRHSNQPQHF
TRBV7-9,-,CASRAADSTEAFF
TRBV29-1,-,CSALELVDRAGTEAFF